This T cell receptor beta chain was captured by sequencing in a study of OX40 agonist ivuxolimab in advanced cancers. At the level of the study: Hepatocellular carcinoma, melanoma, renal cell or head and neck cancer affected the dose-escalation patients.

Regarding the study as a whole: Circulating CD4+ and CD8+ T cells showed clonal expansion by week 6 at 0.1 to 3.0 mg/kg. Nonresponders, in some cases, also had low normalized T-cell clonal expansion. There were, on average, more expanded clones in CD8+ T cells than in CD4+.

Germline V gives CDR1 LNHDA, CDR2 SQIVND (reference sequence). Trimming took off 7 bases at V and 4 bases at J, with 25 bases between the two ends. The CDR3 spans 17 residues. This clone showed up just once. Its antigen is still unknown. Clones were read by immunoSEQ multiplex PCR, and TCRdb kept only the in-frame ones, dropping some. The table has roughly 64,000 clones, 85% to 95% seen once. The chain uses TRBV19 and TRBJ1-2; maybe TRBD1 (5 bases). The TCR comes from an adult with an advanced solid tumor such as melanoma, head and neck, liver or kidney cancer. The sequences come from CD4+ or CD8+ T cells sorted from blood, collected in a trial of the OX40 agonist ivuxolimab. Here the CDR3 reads CASTRLGAGDGSYGYTF. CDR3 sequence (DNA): TGTGCCAGTACTCGTTTAGGTGCGGGGGACGGAAGCTATGGCTACACCTTC.